These 19 T cell receptor beta chains share one sample of origin, sequenced in a study of blood T cell repertoires in COVID-19. Only in-frame clones appear in the TCRdb table, and some are missing; sequencing was by immunoSEQ multiplex PCR. Of about 180,000 clones in the sample, 70% to 90% were seen once. The sequencing input was peripheral blood. The source is a human donor with active or convalescent COVID-19. The donor label of this sample is uncertain.

V usage is TRBV4-2 and J usage is TRBJ2-3; 11 bases agree with TRBD2. CDR3 size: 20 residues. Losses at the gene ends were 0 bases for V and 3 bases for J; bases not matched to a gene: 14. Germline CDR1 LGHNA, CDR2 YNFKEQ. The CDR3 DNA reads as TGTGCCAGCAGCCAAGATCTCGTGACTAGCGGGGACAAGGGGACAGATACGCAGTATTTT. The encoded protein is CASSQDLVTSGDKGTDTQYF.

The chain uses TRBV7-9 and TRBJ1-1; no firm D call. This CDR3 region has 13 residues. The germline V gene has CDR1 SEHNR and CDR2 FQNEAQ (reference sequence). The ends were cut back, 2 bases at V and 7 bases at J, with 11 bases in the middle. CDR3 DNA: TGTGCCAGCAGCTTATCCCCGGGGATTGAAGCTTTCTTT. This encodes CASSLSPGIEAFF.

This sequence joins TRBV12-3 or TRBV12-4 and TRBJ1-1; D perhaps matches TRBD1 (5 bases). The V end lost 3 bases, the J end lost 13 bases, and 15 bases lay between the germline ends. The CDR3 totals 12 residues. The CDR3 nucleotides are TGTGCCAGCAGTTTGTACCTGGCCAGGGTTTTCTTT. It yields the protein CASSLYLARVFF.

The CDR3 protein is CASTRADRGIPDTQYF. The CDR3 DNA reads TGTGCCAGCACTCGAGCGGACAGGGGGATCCCAGATACGCAGTATTTT. The rearrangement uses TRBV2 and TRBJ2-3; 10 nucleotides agree with TRBD1. The germline V gene encodes CDR1 SNHLY and CDR2 FYNNEI. The CDR3 extends over 16 amino acids. The trim removed 7 bases at V and 4 bases at J, leaving 11 bases unmatched.

The rearrangement joins TRBV9 to TRBJ1-6, with D unclear. Deletions cut 0 bases from V and 7 bases from J, with 8 bases between. Germline values: CDR1 SGDLS, CDR2 YYNGEE. The CDR3 consists of 14 residues. The DNA for the CDR3 is TGTGCCAGCAGCGTAGGCGGGGAAAATTCACCCCTCCACTTT. Protein product: CASSVGGENSPLHF.

J is TRBJ1-3 and V is TRBV6-5; possible D gene TRBD1, 6 bases. The CDR3 consists of 16 residues. Trimming shortened V by 4 bases and J by 3 bases, and 16 bases separated the two germline ends. CDR1 MNHEY and CDR2 SVGAGI come from the germline V gene. CDR3 sequence: CASSSPGGASGNTIYF. The DNA of the CDR3 is TGTGCCAGCAGTTCCCCCGGGGGGGCGAGTGGAAACACCATATATTTT.

V usage is TRBV3-1 (or the pseudogene TRBV3-2) and J usage is TRBJ1-1; D remains unclear. The germline gives CDR1 LGHDT, CDR2 YNNKEL (reference sequence). V lost 5 bases, J lost 2 bases, and 9 bases lay in between. This CDR3 comprises 13 residues. CDR3 sequence (DNA): TGTGCCAGCAGCTTCCGGGGTAACACTGAAGCTTTCTTT. It encodes CASSFRGNTEAFF.

This clone was observed once. The chain joins TRBV24-1 to TRBJ1-1; no clear D. Germline CDR1 is KGHDR and CDR2 is SFDVKD. CDR3 size: 11 residues. V lost 8 bases and J 3 bases, leaving 6 bases between the germline ends. The CDR3 loop is CATKSDTEAFF. CDR3 DNA sequence: TGTGCCACCAAATCGGACACTGAAGCTTTCTTT.

The chain combines TRBV6-6 with TRBJ1-2; D call uncertain. Germline values: CDR1 MNHNY, CDR2 SVGAGI (reference sequence). With 3 bases removed from V and 1 base from J, the gap between germline ends came to 9 bases. This CDR3 has 14 residues. CDR3 coding DNA: TGTGCCAGCAGTTATCCACAGAGTAACTATGGCTACACCTTC. This translates into CASSYPQSNYGYTF.

J is TRBJ1-2 and V is TRBV28, with TRBD1 matching 7 bases. J gave up 5 bases and V 6 bases, and 6 bases lay outside the gene matches. The germline V gene encodes CDR1 MDHEN and CDR2 SYDVKM. The CDR3 length is 13 residues. CDR3 sequence (DNA): TGTGCCAGCAGGGGGGACAGAGCGTATGGCTACACCTTC. Translated: CASRGDRAYGYTF.

The chain combines TRBV28 with TRBJ1-2, with 7 bases fitting TRBD1. Losses at the gene ends were 5 bases for V and 4 bases for J; bases not matched to a gene: 10. The CDR3 has 15 residues. Germline V CDR1 and CDR2: MDHEN, SYDVKM. CDR3 bases: TGTGCCAGCAGTCTAACAGGGGTGGGGCTCTATGGCTACACCTTC. This codes for CASSLTGVGLYGYTF.

The V call is TRBV24-1, the J call TRBJ2-1; 11 bases agree with TRBD1. V shed 5 bases and J 2 bases; nucleotides not matched to a gene: 1. The CDR3 totals 15 residues. The V gene's germline CDR1 is KGHDR and CDR2 SFDVKD. The CDR3 DNA reads as TGTGCCACCAGTGGGGGACAGGGGGCCTACAATGAGCAGTTCTTC. It codes for CATSGGQGAYNEQFF.

The chain employs TRBV5-1 and TRBJ1-2; 9 nucleotides agree with TRBD1. The CDR3 runs 16 residues. The germline V gene has CDR1 SGHRS and CDR2 YFSETQ. Trimming at V came to 4 bases and at J to 2 bases, leaving 9 bases not matched to a gene. The CDR3 nucleotides are TGCGCCAGCAGCAGGACAGGGGACCAGGCGAACTATGGCTACACCTTC. This encodes CASSRTGDQANYGYTF. Supplemented by reference TRBV5-1 and TRBJ1-2, the full variable domain reads KAGVTQTPRYLIKTRGQQVTLSCSPISGHRSVSWYQQTPGQGLQFLFEYFSETQRNKGNFPGRFSGRQFSNSRSEMNVSTLELGDSALYLCASSRTGDQANYGYTFGSGTRLTVV.

The chain couples TRBV29-1 to TRBJ2-1; TRBD2 is a possible D gene (5 bases). The CDR3 is 11 amino acids. Germline lookup yields CDR1 SQVTM and CDR2 ANQGSEA. Between the trimmed V and J ends, which lost 8 bases and 6 bases, there was a span of 11 bases. CDR3 sequence (DNA): TGCAGCTCTGGACTGATCAATGAGCAGTTCTTC. Its protein is CSSGLINEQFF.

This rearrangement joins TRBV7-6 to TRBJ2-5; 8 bases fit TRBD2. J was trimmed by 3 bases and V by 5 bases; bases with no gene match: 29. The CDR3 covers 22 residues. CDR1 SGHVS and CDR2 FNYEAQ come from the germline V gene. The CDR3 spells CASSENRQGELPLTSGEETQYF. DNA for the CDR3: TGTGCCAGCAGCGAAAATCGGCAGGGAGAACTTCCGCTAACTAGCGGCGAAGAGACCCAGTACTTC.

This clone was detected a few times. Here the CDR3 DNA reads TGTGCCAGCAGCCAAGATCTGGTCGCAGGGTCGGTAGCTTTCTTT. Translated, it gives CASSQDLVAGSVAFF. The chain joins TRBV14 to TRBJ1-1, with a tentative D call TRBD1 (5 bases). The V end was cut by 0 bases, the J end by 10 bases, with 18 bases between. This CDR3 is 15 amino acids long. Germline CDR1 and CDR2: SGHDN and FVKESK.

This chain connects TRBV7-9 to TRBJ2-2; 8 nucleotides match TRBD2. The CDR3 has 13 residues. The junction had 1 base not matched to a gene; V was cut back by 3 bases and J by 7 bases. Germline lookup yields CDR1 SEHNR and CDR2 FQNEAQ (reference sequence). CDR3 amino acids: CASSFREGGELFF. Written as DNA, the CDR3 is TGTGCCAGCAGCTTTCGGGAGGGCGGGGAGCTGTTTTTT.

The V call is TRBV28, the J call TRBJ2-4; 7 nucleotides match TRBD2. The CDR3 consists of 11 residues. Germline values: CDR1 MDHEN, CDR2 SYDVKM. In DNA, the CDR3 is TGTGCAGCGGGGATCAAAAACATTCAGTACTTC. Translated: CAAGIKNIQYF.

This sequence joins TRBV7-2 and TRBJ2-1; D possibly corresponds to TRBD1 (6 bases). Trimming cost V 3 bases and J 4 bases, with 13 bases left between them. Germline V CDR1 and CDR2: SGHTA, FQGNSA. The CDR3 is 15 amino acids. CDR3 DNA: TGTGCCAGCAGCTTCGGACAGCCCATTTACAATGAGCAGTTCTTC. Its translation: CASSFGQPIYNEQFF.